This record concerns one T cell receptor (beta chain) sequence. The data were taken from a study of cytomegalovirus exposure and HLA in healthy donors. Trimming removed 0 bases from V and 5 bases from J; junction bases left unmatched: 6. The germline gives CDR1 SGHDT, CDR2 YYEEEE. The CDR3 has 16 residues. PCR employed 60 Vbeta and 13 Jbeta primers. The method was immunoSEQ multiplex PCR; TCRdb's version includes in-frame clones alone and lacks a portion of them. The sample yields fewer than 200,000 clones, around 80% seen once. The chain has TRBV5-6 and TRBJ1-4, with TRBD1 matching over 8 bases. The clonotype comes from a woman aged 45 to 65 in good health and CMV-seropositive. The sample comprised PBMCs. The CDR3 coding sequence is TGTGCCAGCAGCTTGGGCCCCACAGGGGGAAATGAAAAACTGTTTTTT. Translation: CASSLGPTGGNEKLFF. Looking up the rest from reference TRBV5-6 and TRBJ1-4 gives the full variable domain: DAGVTQSPTHLIKTRGQQVTLRCSPKSGHDTVSWYQQALGQGPQFIFQYYEEEERQRGNFPDRFSGHQFPNYSSELNVNALLLGDSALYLCASSLGPTGGNEKLFFGSGTQLSVL.